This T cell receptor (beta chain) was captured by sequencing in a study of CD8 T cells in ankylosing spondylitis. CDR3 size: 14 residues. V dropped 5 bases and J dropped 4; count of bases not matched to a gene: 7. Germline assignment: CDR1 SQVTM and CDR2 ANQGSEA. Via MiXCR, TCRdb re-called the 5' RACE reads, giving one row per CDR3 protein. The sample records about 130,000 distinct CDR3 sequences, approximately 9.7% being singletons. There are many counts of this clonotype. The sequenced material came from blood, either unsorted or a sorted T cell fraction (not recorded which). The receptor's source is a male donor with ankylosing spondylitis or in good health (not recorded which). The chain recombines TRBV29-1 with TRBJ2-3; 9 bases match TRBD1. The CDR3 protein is CSVSTGGDADTQYF. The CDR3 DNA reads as TGCAGCGTTTCAACAGGGGGCGACGCAGATACGCAGTATTTT.